These 26 T cell receptor beta chains share one sample of origin, sequenced in a study of identical twins (dated by TCRdb to about 2016). Library preparation used 5' RACE. For sequencing, an Illumina HiSeq 2000 was employed. TCRdb took the public reads, trimmed them with fastp at Q25, ran MiXCR for clone calling and kept in-frame beta chains. When rows share a CDR3 protein, they turn into one entry using the most common DNA and genes. The table for this sample lists approximately 600,000 distinct CDR3 sequences; about 7.6% of them were counted only once. 1.5% to 2% of the sample lies in the top ten. The same sample was also studied in work on yellow fever vaccine responses in identical twins.

The sample taken for sequencing was PBMCs. Receptors originate from a woman in her late teens or twenties in good health.

V usage is TRBV5-6 and J usage is TRBJ2-1, with 8 bases fitting TRBD2. The CDR3 runs to 14 residues. Looked up from germline, CDR1 is SGHDT and CDR2 is YYEEEE. J lost 9 bases, V lost 1 base, and 6 bases had no gene match. CDR3 region: CASSLTSGAPEQFF. The CDR3 DNA follows: TGTGCCAGCAGCTTGACTAGCGGAGCTCCTGAGCAGTTCTTC.

This clonotype appeared many times. The chain combines TRBV20-1 with TRBJ2-5, with 8 positions matching TRBD2. The CDR3 is made up of 13 amino acids. CDR1 DFQATT and CDR2 SNEGSKA come from the germline V gene (reference sequence). V lost 4 bases to trimming and J lost 3 bases; unmatched junction nucleotides: 4. CDR3 bases: TGCAGTGCTATTAATAGCGGGGAAGAGACCCAGTACTTC. As protein: CSAINSGEETQYF.

This clonotype was observed at least ten times. The rearrangement uses TRBV14 and TRBJ2-1, with D unclear. With 2 bases removed from V and 5 bases from J, the gap between germline ends came to 10 bases. The CDR3 spans 14 residues. Germline CDR1 and CDR2: SGHDN and FVKESK. CDR3 sequence (DNA): TGTGCCAGCAGCCAACCCTCTTTAGACAATGAGCAGTTCTTC. This translates into CASSQPSLDNEQFF.

This clonotype was seen a handful of times. This chain joins TRBV6-5 and TRBJ1-6; tentative D call: TRBD1 (6 bases). The CDR3 runs to 16 residues. V was trimmed by 2 bases and J by 7 bases, leaving 15 bases between them. The germline V gene encodes CDR1 MNHEY and CDR2 SVGAGI. The CDR3 DNA sequence: TGTGCCAGCAGTTACGTTTCACAGGGAGGGAATTCACCCCTCCACTTT. It is translated as CASSYVSQGGNSPLHF.

This clonotype was counted a few times. This chain uses TRBV6-1 with TRBJ1-1, with TRBD1 as a possible D gene (5 bases). CDR1 and CDR2 from the germline V gene are MNHNS and SASEGT. The ends were cut back, 8 bases at V and 5 bases at J, with 12 bases in the middle. The CDR3 spans 12 residues. The CDR3 region has the DNA TGTGCCAGCGGAGGGGATTGGACTGAAGCTTTCTTT. Translating it yields CASGGDWTEAFF.

V gene TRBV20-1 combines with J gene TRBJ2-2; D is undetermined. The CDR3 contains 15 residues. Trimming took off 5 bases at V and 1 base at J, with 14 bases between the two ends. Germline V gives CDR1 DFQATT, CDR2 SNEGSKA (reference sequence). The CDR3 coding sequence is TGCAGTGCTCTAAATCCCCTGGTGAACACCGGGGAGCTGTTTTTT. Protein: CSALNPLVNTGELFF.

This clonotype came up many times. V gene TRBV3-1 combines with J gene TRBJ2-7; D ambiguous. The CDR3 runs to 13 residues. The V gene's germline CDR1 is LGHDT and CDR2 YNNKEL (reference sequence). V gave up 4 bases and J gave up 6 bases, with 13 bases separating them. The CDR3 sequence: CASSRTGLGEQYV. The CDR3 bases are TGTGCCAGCAGCCGTACGGGTCTGGGCGAGCAGTACGTC.

This clonotype came up many times. The chain links TRBV28 to TRBJ2-3; a weak D match, TRBD2 (6 bases). V was shortened by 6 bases and J by 5 bases, with 21 bases between the two germline ends. The germline V gene encodes CDR1 MDHEN and CDR2 SYDVKM. The CDR3 covers 16 residues. CDR3 loop: CASRPGGSGMRDTQYF. DNA for the CDR3: TGTGCCAGCAGACCCGGGGGTAGCGGTATGCGAGATACGCAGTATTTT.

The chain couples TRBV20-1 to TRBJ2-2, with 10 positions matching TRBD2. Germline loops: CDR1 DFQATT, CDR2 SNEGSKA (reference sequence). The V and J ends lost 6 bases and 2 bases, in that order; junction bases with no gene match: 12. The CDR3 totals 17 residues. The CDR3: CSARTSGKLTNTGELFF. CDR3 bases: TGCAGTGCGAGGACTAGCGGAAAACTAACCAACACCGGGGAGCTGTTTTTT.

The V call is TRBV12-3 or TRBV12-4, the J call TRBJ1-4; no firm D call. The CDR3 covers 15 residues. V gave up 4 bases and J gave up 5 bases, with 14 bases separating them. CDR3 bases: TGTGCCAGCAGTTGGTTGTTAGGCCCAAATGAAAAACTGTTTTTT. Translation: CASSWLLGPNEKLFF.

V usage is TRBV5-4 and J usage is TRBJ2-3; the D is unclear. CDR1 is SGHNT and CDR2 is YYREEE in the germline V gene (reference sequence). This CDR3 contains 14 residues. Between the trimmed V and J ends, which lost 4 bases and 3 bases, there was a span of 12 bases. CDR3 DNA sequence: TGTGCCAGCAGCCCGACCCCTTTGACAGATACGCAGTATTTT. It specifies CASSPTPLTDTQYF.

In this sample, this clonotype turned up many times. V and J are TRBV20-1 and TRBJ1-6; 8 bases line up with TRBD1. The CDR3 is made up of 15 amino acids. Germline V gene lookup returns CDR1 DFQATT and CDR2 SNEGSKA (reference sequence). V gave up 0 bases and J gave up 5 bases; unmatched junction bases: 3. Written as DNA, the CDR3 is TGCAGTGCTAGAGAGGGACAGGTGAATAATTCACCCCTCCACTTT. It specifies CSAREGQVNNSPLHF.

This clonotype was counted only a few times. This chain links TRBV6-1 with TRBJ1-1, with a possible D match to TRBD1 (5 bases). Germline values: CDR1 MNHNS, CDR2 SASEGT. There are 14 residues in the CDR3. V was pared by 6 bases and J by 1 base, with 12 bases between. The CDR3 coding sequence is TGTGCCAGCAGCCCCTCAGGGAGGAACACTGAAGCTTTCTTT. As protein: CASSPSGRNTEAFF.

The J gene is TRBJ2-2, the V gene TRBV7-8, with 12 bases that match TRBD2. Germline CDR1 reads SGHVS; CDR2 reads FQNEAQ. J gave up 3 bases and V 10 bases, and 15 bases lay outside the gene matches. This CDR3 is 18 amino acids long. The CDR3: CAICLARLAGVHTGELFF. The CDR3 nucleotides read TGTGCCATCTGTTTAGCGAGACTAGCGGGGGTGCACACCGGGGAGCTGTTTTTT.

This clonotype was seen a handful of times. This rearrangement joins TRBV12-3 or TRBV12-4 to TRBJ2-5; TRBD1 matches 9 bases. The junction had 11 bases not matched to a gene; V was cut back by 4 bases and J by 5 bases. This CDR3 comprises 16 residues. The CDR3 bases are TGTGCCAGCAGTTCGGAGTCCGGGACAGGGTGGGAGACCCAGTACTTC. Translating it yields CASSSESGTGWETQYF.

This clonotype was picked up many times. J is TRBJ2-1 and V is TRBV24-1, with TRBD2 identical over 11 bases. The CDR3 is made up of 16 amino acids. V shed 3 bases, J shed 5 bases, and the junction held 5 bases outside the gene matches. CDR1 KGHDR and CDR2 SFDVKD come from the germline V gene. CDR3 amino acids: CATSDGGTSGNNEQFF. The CDR3 region has the DNA TGTGCCACCAGTGATGGGGGGACTAGCGGAAACAATGAGCAGTTCTTC.

The genes are TRBV6-1 and TRBJ2-7, with a tentative D call TRBD2 (5 bases). The V end was cut by 2 bases, the J end by 4 bases, with 12 bases between. CDR1 and CDR2 from the germline V gene are MNHNS and SASEGT. CDR3 size: 14 residues. The CDR3 loop reads CASSERESGYEQYF. The CDR3 coding sequence is TGTGCCAGCAGTGAAAGGGAGTCGGGTTACGAGCAGTACTTC.

The sample holds many counts of this clonotype. The chain couples TRBV12-3 or TRBV12-4 to TRBJ1-3, with no clear D. The germline V and J ends were trimmed by 6 bases and 0 bases, with 12 bases remaining between them. The CDR3 totals 15 residues. CDR3 DNA: TGTGCCAGCAGCCGACTGACTGGCTCTGGAAACACCATATATTTT. As protein: CASSRLTGSGNTIYF.

This chain links TRBV9 with TRBJ2-3; TRBD2 matches 7 bases. The CDR3 loop spans 17 amino acids. V was pared by 0 bases and J by 5 bases, with 12 bases of the junction left unmatched. Germline values: CDR1 SGDLS, CDR2 YYNGEE. The CDR3 is CASSVVPAGLLGDTQYF. CDR3 nucleotide sequence: TGTGCCAGCAGCGTAGTGCCAGCGGGATTGTTAGGAGATACGCAGTATTTT. Combining the CDR3 with reference TRBV9 and TRBJ2-3 gives the whole variable domain DSGVTQTPKHLITATGQRVTLRCSPRSGDLSVYWYQQSLDQGLQFLIQYYNGEERAKGNILERFSAQQFPDLHSELNLSSLELGDSALYFCASSVVPAGLLGDTQYFGPGTRLTVL.

This clonotype has only a few counts. The chain uses TRBV5-1 and TRBJ2-2; TRBD2 matches at 10 bases. CDR1 and CDR2 (germline): SGHRS, YFSETQ. V trimming: 0 bases; J trimming: 4 bases; junction bases outside the gene matches: 18. CDR3 size: 21 residues. This CDR3 reads CASSLVPPNISGGRRTGELFF. The CDR3, as DNA: TGCGCCAGCAGCTTGGTCCCACCAAACATTAGCGGGGGGCGTCGCACCGGGGAGCTGTTTTTT.

J is TRBJ2-7 and V is TRBV5-8, with D perhaps TRBD1 (6 bases). The CDR3 length is 15 residues. V was clipped by 4 bases and J by 2 bases, with 16 bases between them. Germline assignment: CDR1 SGHTS and CDR2 YDEGEE. Here the CDR3 DNA reads TGTGCCAGCAGCGTAGACAGGTTTCCCCCCTACGAGCAGTACTTC. The encoded protein is CASSVDRFPPYEQYF.

This clonotype was observed at least ten times. The rearrangement links TRBV7-2 to TRBJ2-1; 8 bases are shared with TRBD2. The CDR3 extends over 17 amino acids. V shed 4 bases and J 2 bases; nucleotides not matched to a gene: 10. CDR1 SGHTA and CDR2 FQGNSA come from the germline V gene. The CDR3 sequence: CASSSPRGAQTYNEQFF. CDR3 nucleotide sequence: TGTGCCAGCAGCTCCCCGCGGGGGGCGCAAACCTACAATGAGCAGTTCTTC.

This clonotype was found a few times. The chain links TRBV3-1 to TRBJ2-3; possible D gene TRBD1, 6 bases. This CDR3 spans 16 amino acids. Trimming shortened V by 4 bases and J by 4 bases, and 18 bases separated the two germline ends. Germline values: CDR1 LGHDT, CDR2 YNNKEL (reference sequence). The CDR3 spells CASSPKGQLHADTQYF. The CDR3 nucleotides read TGTGCCAGCAGCCCTAAGGGACAACTGCACGCAGATACGCAGTATTTT.

J is TRBJ2-7 and V is TRBV5-1; D not certain. CDR3 length: 17 amino acids. Deletions cut 2 bases from V and 3 bases from J, with 21 bases between. CDR1 is SGHRS, CDR2 YFSETQ, per germline. The CDR3 DNA sequence: TGCGCCAGCAGCTTAGGCCCTCTCGAACAAGGGTTCTACGAGCAGTACGTC. Translating it yields CASSLGPLEQGFYEQYV.

This clonotype was observed many times. The chain recombines TRBV4-2 with TRBJ1-5; D is perhaps TRBD1 (5 bases). The CDR3 runs 17 residues. Germline CDR1 LGHNA, CDR2 YNFKEQ. The germline V and J ends were trimmed by 2 bases and 4 bases, with 18 bases remaining between them. The CDR3 DNA reads as TGTGCCAGCAGCCAATTTATTCAGGGAAGTAATAATCAGCCCCAGCATTTT. As protein: CASSQFIQGSNNQPQHF.

This clonotype was seen ten or more times. The genes are TRBV5-1 and TRBJ2-7, with D perhaps matching TRBD1 or TRBD2 (5 bases each). V lost 2 bases to trimming and J lost 0 bases, with 12 bases between them. Germline V CDR1 and CDR2: SGHRS, YFSETQ. The CDR3 runs 15 residues. The CDR3 spells CASSFGDRDSYEQYF. The CDR3 coding sequence is TGCGCCAGCAGCTTCGGGGACCGAGACTCCTACGAGCAGTACTTC.